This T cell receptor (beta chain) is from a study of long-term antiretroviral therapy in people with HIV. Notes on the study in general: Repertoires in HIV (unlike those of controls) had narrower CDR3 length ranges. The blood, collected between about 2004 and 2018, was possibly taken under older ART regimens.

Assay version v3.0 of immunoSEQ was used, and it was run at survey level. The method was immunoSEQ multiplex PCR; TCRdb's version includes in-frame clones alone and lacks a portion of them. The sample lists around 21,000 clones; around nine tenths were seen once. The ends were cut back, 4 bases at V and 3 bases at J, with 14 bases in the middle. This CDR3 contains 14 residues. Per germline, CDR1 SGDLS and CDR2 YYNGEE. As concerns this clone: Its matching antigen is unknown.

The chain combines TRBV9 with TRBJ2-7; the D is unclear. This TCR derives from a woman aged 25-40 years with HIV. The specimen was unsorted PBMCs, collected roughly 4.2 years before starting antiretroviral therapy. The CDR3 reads CASSPRDPIYEQYF. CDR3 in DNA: TGTGCCAGCAGCCCACGTGATCCAATCTACGAGCAGTACTTC. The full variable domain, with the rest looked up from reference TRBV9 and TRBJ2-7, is DSGVTQTPKHLITATGQRVTLRCSPRSGDLSVYWYQQSLDQGLQFLIQYYNGEERAKGNILERFSAQQFPDLHSELNLSSLELGDSALYFCASSPRDPIYEQYFGPGTRLTVT.